This T cell receptor (beta chain) derives from a study of T cell responses to AZD1222 COVID-19 vaccine (TCRdb year 2021). About the full investigation: A total of 230 to 250 trial participants underwent TCR sequencing, of whom 200 to 220 had received two doses of AZD1222 and 26 had received two doses of the MenACWY control vaccine. Enrollment into the trials was organized by age into subgroups of 18-55, 56-69 and 70-plus years, and those subgroups contained 148, 28 and 57 TCR-sequenced participants, respectively. Points the paper makes about the study in general: The whole spike protein was spanned by vaccine-associated CD4 TCRs, and dominant responses were seen in regions 160-218 and 743-854. Epitopes outside the regions mutated in the B.1.351 and B.1.1.7 variants were reportedly recognized by nearly half of the unique spike-specific TCRs. The 56-69-year group was small, and its depth increase did not reach significance, likely because of low power. A significant rise in spike-specific TCR breadth and depth was observed after two AZD1222 doses relative to day 0 and relative to MenACWY recipients. No day 14 peak-response samples were available, so repertoires were characterized only after the peak T cell response. Participants were mostly white British and included more females than males, and it was suggested by the authors that clonal diversity may have been underestimated. Only five or six AZD1222 recipients were SARS-CoV-2 seropositive at baseline, limiting conclusions about previously exposed vaccinees.

This clone was seen only once. Its antigen is still unknown. No base qualities exist here, and no much larger clone lies one base off it. The CDR3 regions of human TCRbeta chains were analyzed by immunosequencing. Per the original workflow: TCRs in the repertoires were compared against a reference library of SARS-CoV-2-specific TCRs that had been generated with the MIRA antigen-specificity platform. Breadth was defined as the fraction of unique TCRs that were SARS-CoV-2-associated, and depth was defined as the fraction of total T cells that were SARS-CoV-2-associated. Using the MIRA data, each spike-specific TCR was mapped to the spike region that the TCR reacts to and placed in a CD4 or CD8 class. Log10-transformed breadth and depth values were compared by one-way ANOVA with Sidak's multiple comparisons tests. In its TCRdb copy, this immuneACCESS table keeps in-frame sequences only and misses some clones. Where compared with another copy, unresolved V genes explain less than half of these, and the others have no known cause. V and J calls and clone size are those listed in that table; D and trimming were worked out from the DNA. The sample table records more than 85,000 clones; around nine tenths of these occur just once. The ten largest clonotypes hold roughly 15% of the sample.

The time point label of this sample denotes: about 28 days (+/-7) after the second vaccine dose. AZD1222 recipients whose second dose came at about 4 weeks and those whose second dose came at about 12 weeks were combined into one group, since spike-specific TCR depth and breadth did not differ between the two schedules. Vaccinee samples came from UK trials COV001 and COV002, including a single-blind randomized controlled phase 2/3 trial of AZD1222 (ChAdOx1 nCoV-19) in healthy adults. For TCRbeta chain sequencing, PBMC samples from trial participants were taken at day 0 and at day 28 after the second dose. The sample consisted of peripheral blood, taken 28 days after the second AZD1222 dose. The receptor's source is an adult who received the AZD1222 COVID-19 vaccine.

This receptor carries the CDR3 CASSRLGTGGMDEQYF. In nucleotide form, the sequence is TGTGCCAGCAGTCGACTTGGGACAGGGGGCATGGACGAGCAGTACTTC. This receptor chain uses TRBV28 and TRBJ2-7; 12 bases in the middle match TRBD1. Relative to germline, V is missing 5 bases and J is missing 5 bases, with 10 bases of the junction outside any gene match. The germline V gene sets CDR1 to MDHEN and CDR2 to SYDVKM. Its CDR3 holds 16 amino acids, cysteine through phenylalanine. Only the CDR3 part of the read is kept: 48 bases, read in frame from the first base.